The sequence of this T cell receptor beta chain was determined in a study of cytomegalovirus exposure and HLA in healthy donors. PCR used 60 Vbeta primers and 13 Jbeta primers. Assay: immunoSEQ multiplex PCR; the TCRdb copy retains only in-frame clones and omits some. Of roughly 120,000 clones in the sample, 80% were seen once. Sequencing was performed on PBMCs. The origin of this receptor is a man aged 25-45 years in good health and CMV-seronegative.

Written as DNA, the CDR3 is TGTGCCAGCAGCACCCGGACAGGCGGGTATGGCTACACCTTC. Translating it yields CASSTRTGGYGYTF. The chain uses TRBV7-8 and TRBJ1-2; 7 bases align to TRBD1. The length of the CDR3 is 14 residues. CDR1 and CDR2 from the germline V gene are SGHVS and FQNEAQ. The J segment lost 5 bases and the V segment lost 5 bases, leaving 8 bases of the junction unmatched.